Below are 5 T cell receptor beta chains sequenced from a single sample in a study of ipilimumab plus nivolumab after autologous stem cell transplantation. Profiling relied on immunoSEQ multiplex PCR, and the TCRdb table lists in-frame clones only, not all of them. The sample records 10,000 to 15,000 clones, 60% to 75% being singletons. The material sequenced was PBMCs, taken in a trial of ipilimumab plus nivolumab as post-transplant consolidation. The receptor source for this set is a male donor with diffuse large B-cell lymphoma.

J is TRBJ1-4 and V is TRBV25-1; a possible D gene is TRBD1 (5 bases). V shed 4 bases and J shed 7 bases, with 13 bases lying between them. The CDR3 runs 14 residues. In germline, CDR1 is MGHDK, CDR2 SYGVNS. The CDR3 is CASSAGTGREKLFF. CDR3 sequence (DNA): TGTGCCAGCAGTGCCGGGACGGGGCGTGAAAAACTGTTTTTT.

The chain is built from TRBV5-1 and TRBJ2-3; D is perhaps TRBD1 (6 bases). V dropped 2 bases and J dropped 4 bases, with 11 bases sitting between them. CDR1 is SGHRS and CDR2 is YFSETQ in the germline V gene. The CDR3 consists of 14 residues. CDR3 DNA: TGCGCCAGCAGCTTCTTCGCAGGGGCAGATACGCAGTATTTT. Protein product: CASSFFAGADTQYF.

DNA for the CDR3: TGCGCCAGCAGCCAAGAAGTGGACAGTGCAGGGGCCAACGTCCTGACTTTC. It codes for CASSQEVDSAGANVLTF. The rearrangement joins TRBV4-1 to TRBJ2-6; D perhaps matches TRBD1 (6 bases). Germline assignment: CDR1 MGHRA and CDR2 YSYEKL. The V and J ends lost 0 bases and 4 bases respectively, with 13 bases between them. The length of the CDR3 is 17 residues.

This chain connects TRBV5-1 to TRBJ1-3; D is possibly TRBD1 (6 bases). This CDR3 has 13 residues. V was trimmed by 4 bases and J by 10 bases, leaving 15 bases between them. Germline CDR1 and CDR2: SGHRS and YFSETQ. The CDR3 sequence is CASSLDRRGTIYF. The CDR3 DNA is TGCGCCAGCAGCCTTGACAGGCGGGGGACCATATATTTT.

V and J are TRBV13 and TRBJ1-6, with D perhaps matching TRBD1 (5 bases). V was trimmed by 5 bases and J by 3 bases, leaving 8 bases between them. CDR1 is PRHDT and CDR2 is FYEKMQ in the germline V gene (reference sequence). The CDR3 sequence is 14 residues long. CDR3 DNA sequence: TGTGCCAGCAGCCAGGGTATCTATAATTCACCCCTCCACTTT. Protein product: CASSQGIYNSPLHF.